The 11 T cell receptor beta chains listed next were all sequenced from one sample in a study of blood T cell repertoires in COVID-19. Sequencing used immunoSEQ multiplex PCR; TCRdb keeps in-frame clones, though not all of them. The sample includes 75,000 to 85,000 clones, roughly 86% of them seen just once. What was sequenced was peripheral blood. Every receptor here comes from a human donor in a cohort sampled during active COVID-19.

Comment on this clone: The sample has other DNA sequences that encode this CDR3 too. This rearrangement joins TRBV5-1 to TRBJ2-7; 7 bases map to TRBD1. CDR1 is SGHRS, CDR2 YFSETQ, per germline. The CDR3 totals 14 residues. With V trimmed by 0 bases and J by 2 bases, 2 bases remained unmatched. CDR3 sequence (DNA): TGCGCCAGCAGCTTGGGACAGGGAGCCTACGAGCAGTACTTC. Encoded protein: CASSLGQGAYEQYF.

The chain is built from TRBV7-9 and TRBJ1-1; perhaps TRBD1 as D (5 bases). Germline CDR1 is SEHNR and CDR2 is FQNEAQ (reference sequence). Trimming removed 5 bases from V and 2 bases from J, with 15 bases in between. This CDR3 is 15 amino acids long. CDR3 bases: TGTGCCAGCAGCGGGGACTGGACCGCCAACACTGAAGCTTTCTTT. This translates into CASSGDWTANTEAFF.

This chain joins TRBV7-2 and TRBJ1-1; a weak D match, TRBD1 (6 bases). Trimming removed 5 bases at V and 1 base at J, with 17 bases between. Germline CDR1 reads SGHTA; CDR2 reads FQGNSA. The CDR3 has 16 amino acids. The CDR3 loop is CASSPTLARGNTEAFF. DNA for the CDR3: TGTGCCAGCAGCCCAACCCTGGCCAGGGGGAACACTGAAGCTTTCTTT.

V and J are TRBV5-1 and TRBJ1-1, with D perhaps TRBD1 (6 bases). The CDR3 spans 15 residues. Germline assignment: CDR1 SGHRS and CDR2 YFSETQ. V lost 2 bases and J lost 6, with 17 bases in between. The CDR3 sequence: CASSFTDRIGAEAFF. DNA for the CDR3: TGCGCCAGCAGCTTTACAGACAGGATTGGCGCTGAAGCTTTCTTT.

The gene calls are TRBV7-8 and TRBJ2-7; 8 bases align to TRBD1. This CDR3 comprises 14 residues. Germline loops: CDR1 SGHVS, CDR2 FQNEAQ. V shed 6 bases and J 3 bases; nucleotides not matched to a gene: 7. DNA of the CDR3: TGTGCCAGCAGTAACGCCGGGACAGGCTACGAGCAGTACTTC. It translates to CASSNAGTGYEQYF.

The chain recombines TRBV4-1 with TRBJ1-3; weak D call: TRBD1 (5 bases). Germline V CDR1 and CDR2: MGHRA, YSYEKL. CDR3 length: 16 amino acids. Trimming pared 1 base from V and 3 bases from J, leaving 13 bases between. CDR3 DNA: TGCGCCAGCAGCCAAGGGGGCACGGGTGTTGGAAACACCATATATTTT. This sequence encodes CASSQGGTGVGNTIYF.

This chain connects TRBV7-2 to TRBJ2-3; D is ambiguous. From germline, CDR1 is SGHTA and CDR2 FQGNSA. The CDR3 is 12 residues long. The V and J ends lost 4 bases and 2 bases respectively, with 4 bases between them. CDR3 loop: CASSSNTDTQYF. CDR3 DNA sequence: TGTGCCAGCAGCTCTAACACAGATACGCAGTATTTT.

V is TRBV29-1 and J is TRBJ2-2, with TRBD1 identical over 7 bases. The CDR3 covers 11 residues. From germline, CDR1 is SQVTM and CDR2 ANQGSEA. Losses at the gene ends were 6 bases for V and 5 bases for J; bases not matched to a gene: 0. In nucleotides, the CDR3 is TGCAGCGTACAGGGGACCGGGGAGCTGTTTTTT. Protein product: CSVQGTGELFF.

V and J are TRBV6-5 and TRBJ2-6; tentatively, D is TRBD1 (6 bases). This CDR3 has 14 amino acids. Trimming stripped 10 bases from V and 0 bases from J, with 10 bases between. Germline CDR1 MNHEY, CDR2 SVGAGI. The CDR3 loop reads CATTGISGANVLTF. CDR3 bases: TGTGCCACCACAGGGATCTCTGGGGCCAACGTCCTGACTTTC.

The table lists this clone with a count of one. This CDR3 reads CASSFYGNTEAFF. The CDR3 DNA sequence: TGTGCCAGCAGCTTCTATGGGAACACTGAAGCTTTCTTT. V and J are TRBV7-3 and TRBJ1-1; D not certain. V gave up 3 bases and J gave up 1 base, with 6 bases separating them. The V gene's germline CDR1 is SGHTA and CDR2 FQGTGA. The CDR3 runs 13 residues.

This clone was picked up one time. This rearrangement joins TRBV19 to TRBJ1-2, with D possibly TRBD1 on 6 matching bases. Germline loops: CDR1 LNHDA, CDR2 SQIVND (reference sequence). The V gene lost 2 bases and the J gene lost 1 base, with 14 bases spanning the gap. The CDR3 contains 16 residues. CDR3 in DNA: TGTGCCAGTAGTATAATATTGACAGGCTTTAACTATGGCTACACCTTC. Its protein product is CASSIILTGFNYGYTF.